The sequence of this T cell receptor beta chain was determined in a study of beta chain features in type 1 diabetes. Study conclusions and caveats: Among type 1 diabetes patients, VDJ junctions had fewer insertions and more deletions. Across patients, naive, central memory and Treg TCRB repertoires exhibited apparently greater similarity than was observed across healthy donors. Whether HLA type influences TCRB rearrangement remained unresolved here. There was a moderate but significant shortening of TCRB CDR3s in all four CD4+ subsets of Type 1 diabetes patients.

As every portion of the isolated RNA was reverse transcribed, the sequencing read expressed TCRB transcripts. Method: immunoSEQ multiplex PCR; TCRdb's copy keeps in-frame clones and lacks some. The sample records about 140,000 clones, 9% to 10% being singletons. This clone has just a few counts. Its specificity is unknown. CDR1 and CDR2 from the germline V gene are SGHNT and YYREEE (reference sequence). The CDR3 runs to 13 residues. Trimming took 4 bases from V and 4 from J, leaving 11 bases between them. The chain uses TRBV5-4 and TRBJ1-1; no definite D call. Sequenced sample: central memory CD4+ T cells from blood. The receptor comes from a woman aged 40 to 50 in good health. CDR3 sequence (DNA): TGTGCCAGCAGCACTGGGGAGGGCACTGAAGCTTTCTTT. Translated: CASSTGEGTEAFF. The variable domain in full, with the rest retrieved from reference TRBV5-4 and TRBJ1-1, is ETGVTQSPTHLIKTRGQQVTLRCSSQSGHNTVSWYQQALGQGPQFIFQYYREEENGRGNFPPRFSGLQFPNYSSELNVNALELDDSALYLCASSTGEGTEAFFGQGTRLTVV.